The 24 T cell receptor beta chains in this list originate from one sample, sequenced in a study of shared clonotypes between healthy human individuals. As defined, naive CD8 cells were CD45RO-negative and positively selected for CCR7, with terminally differentiated effector memory CD45RA+ cells excluded. Using immunoSEQ multiplex PCR, the repertoire was profiled, and TCRdb retains in-frame clones only, with some absent. The table shows 600,000 or so clones, with 85% to 95% occurring only once. Source material: naive CD8+ T cells sorted from blood. Receptors were obtained from a woman under 40 in good health.

The CDR3 loop is CASSLLSTDTQYF. CDR3 bases: TGTGCCAGCAGCTTACTGTCCACAGATACGCAGTATTTT. This rearrangement joins TRBV11-1 to TRBJ2-3; no clear D gene. Germline lookup yields CDR1 SGHAT and CDR2 FQDESV (reference sequence). V was pared by 2 bases and J by 2 bases, with 5 bases between. The CDR3 covers 13 residues.

The rearrangement uses TRBV28 and TRBJ1-2, with D perhaps TRBD1 (5 bases). This CDR3 is 14 amino acids long. CDR1 is MDHEN, CDR2 SYDVKM, per germline. The ends were cut back, 2 bases at V and 3 bases at J, with 10 bases in the middle. CDR3 bases: TGTGCCAGCAGTTTAGGAGAGGGGTACTATGGCTACACCTTC. Protein sequence: CASSLGEGYYGYTF.

The chain combines TRBV11-2 with TRBJ2-2, with 11 bases lining up with TRBD2. CDR1 and CDR2 (germline): SGHAT, FQNNGV. The CDR3 runs to 16 residues. V dropped 6 bases and J dropped 4; count of bases not matched to a gene: 7. CDR3 DNA: TGTGCCAGCAGTCATACTAGCGGGAGAGGCACCGGGGAGCTGTTTTTT. This encodes CASSHTSGRGTGELFF.

The chain links TRBV10-1 to TRBJ1-1; D is ambiguous. CDR1 WNHNN and CDR2 SYGVQD come from the germline V gene (reference sequence). The ends were cut back, 3 bases at V and 0 bases at J, with 5 bases in the middle. The CDR3 extends over 13 amino acids. The CDR3 coding sequence is TGCGCCAGCAGTGATGGGGTGAACACTGAAGCTTTCTTT. Encoded protein: CASSDGVNTEAFF.

V is TRBV7-9 and J is TRBJ2-2, with 13 bases matching TRBD2. With V trimmed by 3 bases and J by 6 bases, 4 bases remained unmatched. The CDR3 runs 16 residues. The germline CDR1 and CDR2 sequences are SEHNR and FQNEAQ (reference sequence). CDR3 in amino acids: CASSLTSGRRAGELFF. Written as DNA, the CDR3 is TGTGCCAGCAGCTTGACTAGCGGGAGGCGGGCCGGGGAGCTGTTTTTT.

V usage is TRBV4-1 and J usage is TRBJ2-4; D unclear. The CDR3 is 13 residues long. The V end lost 0 bases, the J end lost 8 bases, and 8 bases lay between the germline ends. CDR1 and CDR2 from the germline V gene are MGHRA and YSYEKL. As DNA, the CDR3 is TGCGCCAGCAGCCAAGACGAACCAGACATTCAGTACTTC. Translated, it gives CASSQDEPDIQYF.

This rearrangement joins TRBV25-1 to TRBJ2-1, with 13 bases aligning to TRBD2. CDR1 and CDR2 from the germline V gene are MGHDK and SYGVNS. The junction had 3 bases not matched to a gene; V was cut back by 4 bases and J by 6 bases. This CDR3 spans 15 amino acids. In DNA form, the CDR3 reads TGTGCCAGCAGTGGACTAGCGGGAGGTAGCAATGAGCAGTTCTTC. The encoded protein is CASSGLAGGSNEQFF.

The chain carries TRBV6-5 and TRBJ1-1; D might be TRBD1 (5 bases). V dropped 5 bases and J dropped 2 bases, with 9 bases sitting between them. This CDR3 has 13 residues. Germline V CDR1 and CDR2: MNHEY, SVGAGI. The CDR3 loop reads CASSTQVNTEAFF. The CDR3 DNA reads TGTGCCAGCAGTACACAGGTAAACACTGAAGCTTTCTTT.

In its sample, this clone was seen once. The chain has TRBV7-9 and TRBJ2-6; D unresolved. V gave up 5 bases and J gave up 2 bases, with 13 bases separating them. This CDR3 spans 16 amino acids. From germline, CDR1 is SEHNR and CDR2 FQNEAQ (reference sequence). This CDR3 reads CASSDLLIAGANVLTF. The CDR3 DNA reads as TGTGCCAGCAGCGACCTCTTGATAGCTGGGGCCAACGTCCTGACTTTC.

This clone was recorded only once. The rearrangement links TRBV28 to TRBJ1-1; D not certain. This CDR3 comprises 14 residues. Trimming removed 2 bases at V and 1 base at J, with 8 bases between. Germline-derived CDR1 and CDR2 are MDHEN and SYDVKM. CDR3 sequence reads: CASSLGFGNTEAFF. The CDR3 bases are TGTGCCAGCAGTTTAGGATTTGGGAACACTGAAGCTTTCTTT.

This clone occurred a few times. This rearrangement joins TRBV11-2 to TRBJ2-7; D call uncertain. The CDR3 totals 13 residues. V lost 4 bases to trimming and J lost 5 bases, with 12 bases between them. CDR1 is SGHAT, CDR2 FQNNGV, per germline. The CDR3 here is CASSSVVRDEQYF. The CDR3 nucleotides are TGTGCCAGCAGCTCCGTGGTACGCGACGAGCAGTACTTC.

The genes are TRBV28 and TRBJ2-7; D ambiguous. The germline gives CDR1 MDHEN, CDR2 SYDVKM. The CDR3 loop spans 19 amino acids. V was cut by 2 bases and J by 1 base, with 24 bases left in between. The CDR3 bases are TGTGCCAGCAGTTTAATAAGGTGGTCTGAAGATCTTACTTCCTACGAGCAGTACTTC. Protein: CASSLIRWSEDLTSYEQYF.

The chain recombines TRBV4-2 with TRBJ1-1; no clear D gene. Trimming took off 4 bases at V and 6 bases at J, with 12 bases between the two ends. Germline V gene sequence: CDR1 LGHNA, CDR2 YNFKEQ. CDR3 length: 13 residues. Here the CDR3 DNA reads TGTGCCAGCAGCCCAGACCGCGGTGCTGAAGCTTTCTTT. It specifies CASSPDRGAEAFF.

CDR3 residues: CASSQGPMRDYGYTF. Written as DNA, the CDR3 is TGTGCCAGCAGCCAAGGACCGATGAGGGACTATGGCTACACCTTC. The chain joins TRBV7-9 to TRBJ1-2; D not resolved. The CDR3 spans 15 residues. Germline CDR1 SEHNR, CDR2 FQNEAQ (reference sequence). The V end lost 5 bases, the J end lost 3 bases, and 16 bases lay between the germline ends.

This clone was detected only once. This rearrangement joins TRBV10-3 to TRBJ2-2; no clear D gene. V lost 0 bases to trimming and J lost 5 bases, with 4 bases between them. In germline, CDR1 is ENHRY, CDR2 SYGVKD. CDR3 size: 13 residues. CDR3 coding DNA: TGTGCCATCAGTGAGTCGAGAACCGGGGAGCTGTTTTTT. Its protein is CAISESRTGELFF.

The V call is TRBV6-5, the J call TRBJ2-1, with D maybe TRBD2 (6 bases). This CDR3 region has 14 residues. Trimming shortened V by 6 bases and J by 5 bases, and 14 bases separated the two germline ends. Germline loops: CDR1 MNHEY, CDR2 SVGAGI. In DNA form, the CDR3 reads TGTGCCAGCAGCCAAGCGGGCCGTAACAATGAGCAGTTCTTC. Residues: CASSQAGRNNEQFF.

The V and J genes are TRBV5-6 and TRBJ1-1; 10 bases line up with TRBD1. V was clipped by 1 base and J by 3 bases; unmatched bases: 6. CDR3 size: 16 residues. The germline V gene encodes CDR1 SGHDT and CDR2 YYEEEE. CDR3 DNA sequence: TGTGCCAGCAGCTTGACGACAGGGGGCAGTTACACTGAAGCTTTCTTT. This codes for CASSLTTGGSYTEAFF. Full variable domain (outside the CDR3, taken from reference TRBV5-6 and TRBJ1-1): DAGVTQSPTHLIKTRGQQVTLRCSPKSGHDTVSWYQQALGQGPQFIFQYYEEEERQRGNFPDRFSGHQFPNYSSELNVNALLLGDSALYLCASSLTTGGSYTEAFFGQGTRLTVV.

The J gene is TRBJ2-7, the V gene TRBV15, with D possibly being TRBD2 (6 bases). The CDR3 is made up of 13 amino acids. Per germline, CDR1 LNHNV and CDR2 YYDKDF (reference sequence). V dropped 3 bases and J dropped 5 bases, with 11 bases sitting between them. CDR3 nucleotide sequence: TGTGCCACCAGCAGCGGGGGTGGGAACGAGCAGTACTTC. Translation gives CATSSGGGNEQYF.

V and J are TRBV2 and TRBJ2-3; 11 bases are a match to TRBD2. Germline V gives CDR1 SNHLY, CDR2 FYNNEI. After removal of 8 bases from V and 3 bases from J, the junction contained 1 base not matched to a gene. The CDR3 spans 13 residues. The CDR3 loop reads CASGTSGTDTQYF. The CDR3 DNA follows: TGTGCCAGCGGGACTAGCGGTACAGATACGCAGTATTTT.

V and J are TRBV27 and TRBJ2-2; D gene unclear. Per the germline V gene, CDR1 is MNHEY and CDR2 is SMNVEV (reference sequence). The CDR3 runs 15 residues. V lost 5 bases, J lost 0 bases, and 10 bases lay in between. The CDR3 DNA reads TGTGCCAGCAGTAAAACACCCGCGAACACCGGGGAGCTGTTTTTT. This translates into CASSKTPANTGELFF.

This chain uses TRBV6-9 with TRBJ2-2; 14 positions match TRBD2. Germline-derived CDR1 and CDR2 are MNHGY and SVAAGI. After removal of 1 base from V and 7 bases from J, the junction contained 8 bases not matched to a gene. CDR3 size: 18 residues. For the CDR3, the DNA is TGTGCCAGCAGTTATTACTCGGGACTAGCGGGAGTGATCGGGGAGCTGTTTTTT. Translated, it gives CASSYYSGLAGVIGELFF.

This chain uses TRBV5-5 with TRBJ2-7; 11 bases map to TRBD2. The CDR3 runs 17 residues. Trimming took 4 bases from V and 5 from J; bases not matched to a gene: 14. Germline V gives CDR1 SGHKS, CDR2 YYEKEE (reference sequence). CDR3 coding DNA: TGTGCCAGCAGCCCGAAGACTAGCGGGAACCTTCTTGACGAGCAGTACTTC. Its protein is CASSPKTSGNLLDEQYF.

This chain connects TRBV28 to TRBJ2-7; possibly TRBD1 for D (6 bases). The CDR3 spans 14 residues. Germline V CDR1 and CDR2: MDHEN, SYDVKM. The V end lost 6 bases, the J end lost 4 bases, and 16 bases lay between the germline ends. CDR3 amino acids: CASRPDRSPYEQYF. CDR3 bases: TGTGCCAGCAGACCCGACAGGAGCCCTTACGAGCAGTACTTC. The full variable domain, in which reference TRBV28 and TRBJ2-7 provide the parts outside the CDR3, is DVKVTQSSRYLVKRTGEKVFLECVQDMDHENMFWYRQDPGLGLRLIYFSYDVKMKEKGDIPEGYSVSREKKERFSLILESASTNQTSMYLCASRPDRSPYEQYFGPGTRLTVT.

The chain carries TRBV4-1 and TRBJ2-1; weak D call: TRBD1 (6 bases). This CDR3 has 16 residues. Germline V gives CDR1 MGHRA, CDR2 YSYEKL. V was shortened by 0 bases and J by 4 bases, with 13 bases between the two germline ends. CDR3 nucleotide sequence: TGCGCCAGCAGCCAAGACGAGACAGGCTCGTACAATGAGCAGTTCTTC. Protein product: CASSQDETGSYNEQFF.